This paragraph reports one TCR beta chain. As yet, its antigen is unknown. During its preparation, the TCRbeta library received unique molecular identifiers. MiXCR, run by TCRdb on the PCR reads, gives a single entry per CDR3 protein. The table has 700,000 to 950,000 distinct CDR3 sequences, 16% seen once. This record comes from a study of T-cell reconstitution after alpha-beta-depleted transplantation in children. Points from the study as a whole: Two months or so post-transplant, alpha-beta T cells reportedly derived from several hundred expanded graft clones. The high TCRbeta diversity at day 60 in some patients came from surviving recipient T cells and thymic progenitors.

The CDR3 is 16 amino acids. Germline CDR1 and CDR2: MNHEY and SVGAGI. The V end was cut by 2 bases, the J end by 6 bases, with 17 bases between. The chain links TRBV6-5 to TRBJ2-1; D might be TRBD1 (6 bases). This TCR derives from a male patient younger than 18 who had a stem cell transplant for acute lymphoblastic leukemia, so the T cells may come from the graft donor. The sequences come from PBMCs, mostly from graft donor cells, collected 360 days after TCRalphabeta/CD19-depleted stem cell transplant. The CDR3 coding sequence is TGTGCCAGCAGTTACGGACCGTGGACAGACTCCAATGAGCAGTTCTTC. Translation gives CASSYGPWTDSNEQFF.